These T cell receptor beta chains were read from a single sample in a study of T cell responses to AZD1222 COVID-19 vaccine. Libraries were prepared by immunoSEQ multiplex PCR; TCRdb keeps only in-frame clonotypes and omits some of them. Counted here are 150,000 or so clones, 80% to 95% occurring once; the ten biggest clones make up approximately 5.4%. This specimen was peripheral blood, taken on day 0 of AZD1222 vaccination. The receptors originated from an adult in good health. The CDR3 runs from the conserved cysteine through the conserved F or W. D genes are given only for firm matches. Size values are once, few and many counts, or a class for expanded clones, and some rows have none.

v_gene: TRBV5-1; j_gene: TRBJ1-4; abundance: -; d_gene: -; CDR3nt: TGCGCCAGCAGCTGGATGGGGGTCAAAACTAATGAAAAACTGTTTTTT; CDR3aa: CASSWMGVKTNEKLFF
v_gene: TRBV10-3; j_gene: TRBJ2-1; abundance: few; d_gene: TRBD2; CDR3nt: TGTGCCATCAGTGATGTACTAGCGGGTGAGCAGTTCTTC; CDR3aa: CAISDVLAGEQFF
v_gene: TRBV6-5; j_gene: TRBJ2-1; abundance: -; d_gene: -; CDR3nt: TGTGCCAGCAGTTACTTAGGATCCTCCTACAATGAGCAGTTCTTC; CDR3aa: CASSYLGSSYNEQFF
v_gene: TRBV4-1; j_gene: TRBJ2-6; abundance: once; d_gene: -; CDR3nt: TGCGCCAGCAGCCAAGTGTGGGGCCTTGGGGCCAACGTCCTGACTTTC; CDR3aa: CASSQVWGLGANVLTF
v_gene: TRBV2; j_gene: TRBJ2-7; abundance: -; d_gene: TRBD1; CDR3nt: TGTGCCTCCTCCCCCACCGGACAGGGGGCGTACGAGCAGTACTTC; CDR3aa: CASSPTGQGAYEQYF
v_gene: TRBV7-9; j_gene: TRBJ1-1; abundance: once; d_gene: TRBD1; CDR3nt: TGTGCCAGCAGCTTAACGGGACAGGGTGCACTGGGGGCTTTCTTT; CDR3aa: CASSLTGQGALGAFF
v_gene: TRBV10-2; j_gene: TRBJ2-7; abundance: -; d_gene: TRBD2; CDR3nt: TGCGCCAGCAGTGAGTCGGGGGGTAGGACTAGCGGGGGACCCTACTACGAGCAGTACTTC; CDR3aa: CASSESGGRTSGGPYYEQYF
v_gene: TRBV5-6; j_gene: TRBJ1-1; abundance: -; d_gene: -; CDR3nt: TGTGCCAGCTGGGCAGACTACACTGAAGCTTTCTTT; CDR3aa: CASWADYTEAFF
v_gene: TRBV5-1; j_gene: TRBJ2-7; abundance: -; d_gene: TRBD1; CDR3nt: TGCGCCAGCAGCACTTCCGGGACAGGTGACGAGCAGTACTTC; CDR3aa: CASSTSGTGDEQYF
v_gene: TRBV25-1; j_gene: TRBJ1-3; abundance: -; d_gene: -; CDR3nt: TGTGCCAGCAGTGACCTTGCCGGAAACACCATATATTTT; CDR3aa: CASSDLAGNTIYF
v_gene: TRBV19; j_gene: TRBJ2-7; abundance: -; d_gene: TRBD1; CDR3nt: TGTGCCAGTAGTACGCAGGGGGACTACGAGCAGTACTTC; CDR3aa: CASSTQGDYEQYF
v_gene: TRBV11-2; j_gene: TRBJ2-3; abundance: -; d_gene: -; CDR3nt: TGTGCCAGCAGGGCCTCCCGCCCTATCACAGATACGCAGTATTTT; CDR3aa: CASRASRPITDTQYF
v_gene: TRBV29-1; j_gene: TRBJ1-1; abundance: few; d_gene: -; CDR3nt: TGCAGCGTTGAAGGGACGGGATTGGAAGCTTTCTTT; CDR3aa: CSVEGTGLEAFF
v_gene: TRBV19; j_gene: TRBJ2-1; abundance: -; d_gene: TRBD2; CDR3nt: TGTGCCAGTAGTATTCAGGGACTAGCGGGTATTTACTACAATGAGCAGTTCTTC; CDR3aa: CASSIQGLAGIYYNEQFF
v_gene: TRBV19; j_gene: TRBJ1-3; abundance: -; d_gene: -; CDR3nt: TGTGCCAGCGGTCTGGGAGGGTCTGGCGGAAACACCATATATTTT; CDR3aa: CASGLGGSGGNTIYF
v_gene: TRBV28; j_gene: TRBJ2-1; abundance: -; d_gene: TRBD2; CDR3nt: TGTGCCAGCAGTTCCCCTAGCGGGATGGGAGGGGTCGATGAGCAGTTCTTC; CDR3aa: CASSSPSGMGGVDEQFF
v_gene: TRBV24-1; j_gene: TRBJ1-1; abundance: -; d_gene: -; CDR3nt: TGTGCCACCAGTGAAGACGGACCGGCCATGAACACTGAAGCTTTCTTT; CDR3aa: CATSEDGPAMNTEAFF
v_gene: TRBV6-5; j_gene: TRBJ2-2; abundance: -; d_gene: -; CDR3nt: TGTGCCAGCAGCCTAACGACGGATGCCGGGGAGCTGTTTTTT; CDR3aa: CASSLTTDAGELFF
v_gene: TRBV11-2; j_gene: TRBJ1-4; abundance: -; d_gene: TRBD1; CDR3nt: TGTGCCAGCAGCCGCAGGACAGGGGGATGGGAAAAACTGTTTTTT; CDR3aa: CASSRRTGGWEKLFF
v_gene: TRBV29-1; j_gene: TRBJ2-7; abundance: -; d_gene: -; CDR3nt: TGCAGCGTAGCCCCGGTTCTATCAGCCTACGAGCAGTACTTC; CDR3aa: CSVAPVLSAYEQYF
v_gene: TRBV24-1; j_gene: TRBJ1-2; abundance: -; d_gene: -; CDR3nt: TGTGCCACCAGTGTGTCTACTAACTATGGCTACACCTTC; CDR3aa: CATSVSTNYGYTF
v_gene: TRBV2; j_gene: TRBJ1-6; abundance: -; d_gene: TRBD1; CDR3nt: TGTGCCAGCAGTGGGACAGGGTACAATTCACCCCTCCACTTT; CDR3aa: CASSGTGYNSPLHF
v_gene: TRBV7-9; j_gene: TRBJ1-2; abundance: -; d_gene: -; CDR3nt: TGTGCCAGCAGCTTAGAGGGACCAAGTGGCTACACCTTC; CDR3aa: CASSLEGPSGYTF
v_gene: TRBV4-1; j_gene: TRBJ1-1; abundance: -; d_gene: -; CDR3nt: TGCGCCAGCAGCCAAGGACTGGGACGGACGGTTGAAGCTTTCTTT; CDR3aa: CASSQGLGRTVEAFF
v_gene: TRBV5-1; j_gene: TRBJ1-6; abundance: -; d_gene: -; CDR3nt: TGCGCCAGCAAGAGAGTTCCTAATTCACCCCTCCACTTT; CDR3aa: CASKRVPNSPLHF
v_gene: TRBV6-4; j_gene: TRBJ2-2; abundance: few; d_gene: TRBD2; CDR3nt: TGTGCCAGCAGTGGGACTAGCACCGGGGAGCTGTTTTTT; CDR3aa: CASSGTSTGELFF
v_gene: TRBV24-1; j_gene: TRBJ2-6; abundance: -; d_gene: TRBD1; CDR3nt: TGTGCCACCAGTGACCTACCCGGGACAGCCCCGAATTATGGGGCCAACGTCCTGACTTTC; CDR3aa: CATSDLPGTAPNYGANVLTF
v_gene: TRBV2; j_gene: TRBJ2-7; abundance: -; d_gene: -; CDR3nt: TGTGCCAGCATAAGGCATTACGAGCAGTACTTC; CDR3aa: CASIRHYEQYF
v_gene: TRBV2; j_gene: TRBJ2-2; abundance: -; d_gene: -; CDR3nt: TGTGCCAGCAGTGAAAATGGGGGCGGGCTGGCCGGGGAGCTGTTTTTT; CDR3aa: CASSENGGGLAGELFF
v_gene: TRBV25-1; j_gene: TRBJ1-4; abundance: once; d_gene: TRBD1; CDR3nt: TGTGCCAGCAGTGACGGACTAGGACAGGTCATTAATGAAAAACTGTTTTTT; CDR3aa: CASSDGLGQVINEKLFF
v_gene: TRBV5-1; j_gene: TRBJ1-1; abundance: -; d_gene: TRBD1; CDR3nt: TGCGCCAGCAGTCCCGTGACAGGGGCGAACACTGAAGCTTTCTTT; CDR3aa: CASSPVTGANTEAFF
v_gene: TRBV20-1; j_gene: TRBJ2-7; abundance: -; d_gene: -; CDR3nt: TGCAGTGCCGCGGACTGGTACGAGCAGTACTTC; CDR3aa: CSAADWYEQYF
v_gene: TRBV5-1; j_gene: TRBJ2-3; abundance: -; d_gene: -; CDR3nt: TGCGCCAGCAGCCCCACTAGCACAGATACGCAGTATTTT; CDR3aa: CASSPTSTDTQYF
v_gene: TRBV19; j_gene: TRBJ2-5; abundance: -; d_gene: -; CDR3nt: TGTGCCAGTAGTATATGGGGGCCCTATCAAGAGACCCAGTACTTC; CDR3aa: CASSIWGPYQETQYF
v_gene: TRBV7-9; j_gene: TRBJ1-3; abundance: -; d_gene: -; CDR3nt: TGTGCCAGCAGCTTATTTCAGTCTGGAAACACCATATATTTT; CDR3aa: CASSLFQSGNTIYF
v_gene: TRBV7-9; j_gene: TRBJ2-3; abundance: -; d_gene: TRBD1; CDR3nt: TGTGCCAGCAGACAGGACAGGGGGCTTAGCACAGATACGCAGTATTTT; CDR3aa: CASRQDRGLSTDTQYF
v_gene: TRBV29-1; j_gene: TRBJ2-5; abundance: -; d_gene: -; CDR3nt: TGCAGCGTTGTAAGGGAGTTGGAAGAGACCCAGTACTTC; CDR3aa: CSVVRELEETQYF
v_gene: TRBV3-1/TRBV3-2; j_gene: TRBJ2-1; abundance: -; d_gene: -; CDR3nt: TGTGCCAGCAGCCAAGGGGGGTTGGGGGCTAGGTACAATGAGCAGTTCTTC; CDR3aa: CASSQGGLGARYNEQFF
v_gene: TRBV7-9; j_gene: TRBJ1-2; abundance: once; d_gene: TRBD1; CDR3nt: TGTGCCAGCAGCGAGACAGGGGGCCGAGCTAACTATGGCTACACCTTC; CDR3aa: CASSETGGRANYGYTF
v_gene: TRBV19; j_gene: TRBJ2-3; abundance: -; d_gene: TRBD1; CDR3nt: TGTGCCAGTAGTACCCGGACAGGGATCGATACGCAGTATTTT; CDR3aa: CASSTRTGIDTQYF
v_gene: TRBV15; j_gene: TRBJ2-7; abundance: few; d_gene: TRBD2; CDR3nt: TGTGCCACCAGCAGAGGCACACCTAGGATAGCGGGAGTAGGTTACGAGCAGTACTTC; CDR3aa: CATSRGTPRIAGVGYEQYF
v_gene: TRBV28; j_gene: TRBJ1-6; abundance: -; d_gene: TRBD1; CDR3nt: TGTGCCAGCAGTTTAGGGACAGGCTATAATTCACCCCTCCACTTT; CDR3aa: CASSLGTGYNSPLHF
v_gene: TRBV27; j_gene: TRBJ2-3; abundance: -; d_gene: -; CDR3nt: TGTGCCAGCAGTCGGACGGACAGAGAGCCTAGCACAGATACGCAGTATTTT; CDR3aa: CASSRTDREPSTDTQYF
v_gene: TRBV24-1; j_gene: TRBJ2-7; abundance: -; d_gene: -; CDR3nt: TGTGCCACCAGTGATGCCCGGGACAACTACGAGCAGTACTTC; CDR3aa: CATSDARDNYEQYF
v_gene: TRBV4-2; j_gene: TRBJ2-1; abundance: -; d_gene: -; CDR3nt: TGTGCCAGCAGCCCCGGACTCGCCGGGGGGCACGGTGAGCAGTTCTTC; CDR3aa: CASSPGLAGGHGEQFF
v_gene: TRBV24-1; j_gene: TRBJ2-3; abundance: -; d_gene: -; CDR3nt: TGTGCCACCAGTGACGAGACCCGGACAGATACGCAGTATTTT; CDR3aa: CATSDETRTDTQYF
v_gene: TRBV4-1; j_gene: TRBJ1-1; abundance: -; d_gene: -; CDR3nt: TGCGCCAGCAGCCAAGTTAGTAACACTGAAGCTTTCTTT; CDR3aa: CASSQVSNTEAFF
v_gene: TRBV20-1; j_gene: TRBJ2-7; abundance: -; d_gene: TRBD2; CDR3nt: TGCAGTGCGCTAGCGGGTGTAAAGCAGTACTTC; CDR3aa: CSALAGVKQYF
v_gene: TRBV7-9; j_gene: TRBJ2-7; abundance: -; d_gene: -; CDR3nt: TGTGCCAGCAGCTTAGAATTCCGGGCTGAGCAGTACTTC; CDR3aa: CASSLEFRAEQYF
v_gene: TRBV29-1; j_gene: TRBJ2-7; abundance: -; d_gene: -; CDR3nt: TGCAGCGTTGAAAAGGGGGTGGGGACGGACGAGCAGTACTTC; CDR3aa: CSVEKGVGTDEQYF
v_gene: TRBV4-1; j_gene: TRBJ2-7; abundance: -; d_gene: TRBD1; CDR3nt: TGCGCCAGCAGCCCCCGACAGGGGCTACCTCAGGGCGAGCAGTACTTC; CDR3aa: CASSPRQGLPQGEQYF
v_gene: TRBV4-2; j_gene: TRBJ2-1; abundance: -; d_gene: -; CDR3nt: TGTGCCAGCAGCCAAGTGGGGGCGAGAAATGAGCAGTTCTTC; CDR3aa: CASSQVGARNEQFF
v_gene: TRBV10-3; j_gene: TRBJ1-2; abundance: -; d_gene: -; CDR3nt: TGTGCCATCACCGCAGGCAGGCAGGATGGCTACACCTTC; CDR3aa: CAITAGRQDGYTF
v_gene: TRBV10-3; j_gene: TRBJ2-2; abundance: -; d_gene: TRBD2; CDR3nt: TGTGCCATCGGGGAGAGCGGGAAGGATACCGGGGAGCTGTTTTTT; CDR3aa: CAIGESGKDTGELFF
v_gene: TRBV29-1; j_gene: TRBJ2-7; abundance: -; d_gene: TRBD1; CDR3nt: TGCAGCGTGGAGATTCTGGGGACAGGGGGGTCCTACGAGCAGTACTTC; CDR3aa: CSVEILGTGGSYEQYF
v_gene: TRBV25-1; j_gene: TRBJ2-7; abundance: -; d_gene: -; CDR3nt: TGTGCCAGCAGTGAAACCAACGAGCAGTACTTC; CDR3aa: CASSETNEQYF
v_gene: TRBV28; j_gene: TRBJ1-1; abundance: -; d_gene: -; CDR3nt: TGTGCCAGCAGTCTCGGTGGCCAGGACACTGAAGCTTTCTTT; CDR3aa: CASSLGGQDTEAFF
v_gene: TRBV30; j_gene: TRBJ1-3; abundance: -; d_gene: -; CDR3nt: TGTGCCTGGAGTGTACGGGGTTCTGGAAACACCATATATTTT; CDR3aa: CAWSVRGSGNTIYF
v_gene: TRBV5-4; j_gene: TRBJ2-7; abundance: -; d_gene: TRBD2; CDR3nt: TGTGCCAGCAGCTTGGAACTAGCGGGAAGCCAAAGCTCCTACGAGCAGTACTTC; CDR3aa: CASSLELAGSQSSYEQYF